Below, one T cell receptor (beta chain) is given with its context. The data were taken from a study of blood T cell repertoires in COVID-19. Looking at the study overall: The United States, Italy and Spain were the sources of the acute and convalescent COVID-19 samples. Sources were T cells, B-cell-depleted T cells, or PBMCs; the material itself was cDNA or gDNA.

In the study's own analysis: Cell counts per sample came from amplifying reference gene primers. Sequencing was performed with immunoSEQ multiplex PCR; in TCRdb, only in-frame clones are kept and a portion is missing. D and trimming come from the DNA, and the V and J calls and clone size come from that table. The data show 450,000 to 500,000 clones, 70% to 90% seen once. CDR3 length: 16 amino acids. Germline CDR1 is SGHTA and CDR2 is FQGNSA. Trimming removed 0 bases at V and 0 bases at J, with 9 bases between. The V and J genes are TRBV7-2 and TRBJ2-1; D remains unclear. The TCR was taken from a human donor in a cohort sampled during active COVID-19. Sequenced input: peripheral blood. For the CDR3, the DNA is TGTGCCAGCAGCTTAGCGCAGGCGAGCTCCTACAATGAGCAGTTCTTC. It encodes CASSLAQASSYNEQFF.